The 27 T cell receptor beta chains listed next were all sequenced from one sample in a study of graft-versus-host responses after intestinal transplantation. The repertoire was sequenced with immunoSEQ multiplex PCR; TCRdb's copy has only in-frame clones and lacks some. The data contain about 94,000 clones, 91% of them seen just once; the ten biggest clones take up approximately 0.5%. These receptors are not linked to any known antigen. The sequenced sample was unstimulated CD8+ T cells sorted from spleen or lymph node cells, obtained before intestinal transplant. The receptor set was obtained from a human donor who received an intestinal transplant.

The CDR3 loop reads CASSPQPTGDRAFF. The CDR3 bases are TGTGCCAGCAGCCCCCAGCCCACAGGGGATAGGGCTTTCTTT. The gene calls are TRBV9 and TRBJ1-1; TRBD1 matches at 7 bases. In germline, CDR1 is SGDLS, CDR2 YYNGEE. Trimming at V came to 4 bases and at J to 11 bases, leaving 14 bases not matched to a gene. CDR3 length: 14 residues.

The chain combines TRBV7-9 with TRBJ1-1; 8 bases match TRBD1. The length of the CDR3 is 17 residues. Looked up from germline, CDR1 is SEHNR and CDR2 is FQNEAQ (reference sequence). Trimming at V came to 5 bases and at J to 2 bases, leaving 13 bases not matched to a gene. The CDR3 DNA is TGTGCCAGCAGCCTTATGGGGCAGGGGGCAGTTAACACTGAAGCTTTCTTT. Its translation: CASSLMGQGAVNTEAFF.

The chain carries TRBV7-9 and TRBJ1-2, with D possibly matching TRBD1 (5 bases). V shed 4 bases and J shed 4 bases, with 19 bases lying between them. Germline values: CDR1 SEHNR, CDR2 FQNEAQ (reference sequence). The CDR3 covers 16 residues. The CDR3 loop is CASSSTVAGAGYGYTF. CDR3 nucleotides: TGTGCCAGCAGCTCCACCGTGGCTGGGGCCGGCTATGGCTACACCTTC.

The V call is TRBV6-5, the J call TRBJ2-1; 8 positions match TRBD2. J was trimmed by 15 bases and V by 0 bases; bases with no gene match: 4. Germline-derived CDR1 and CDR2 are MNHEY and SVGAGI. The CDR3 is made up of 12 amino acids. The CDR3 loop reads CASSYSRGEWFF. CDR3 nucleotides: TGTGCCAGCAGTTACTCGCGGGGGGAATGGTTCTTC.

This clone has a single count. The J gene is TRBJ1-1, the V gene TRBV27, with 10 bases identical to TRBD1. The CDR3 loop spans 15 amino acids. The germline V gene has CDR1 MNHEY and CDR2 SMNVEV (reference sequence). V lost 2 bases, J lost 4 bases, and 4 bases stayed unmatched. The CDR3, as DNA: TGTGCCAGCAGTTTAGCGACAGGGGGCTTCACTGAAGCTTTCTTT. Encoded protein: CASSLATGGFTEAFF.

V gene TRBV9 combines with J gene TRBJ2-3; D may be TRBD1 (6 bases). V gave up 0 bases and J gave up 0 bases, with 11 bases separating them. Germline CDR1 is SGDLS and CDR2 is YYNGEE. The CDR3 has 16 amino acids. CDR3 loop: CASSVGAGASTDTQYF. Written as DNA, the CDR3 is TGTGCCAGCAGCGTAGGAGCAGGGGCGAGCACAGATACGCAGTATTTT. Full variable domain (rest looked up from reference TRBV9 and TRBJ2-3): DSGVTQTPKHLITATGQRVTLRCSPRSGDLSVYWYQQSLDQGLQFLIQYYNGEERAKGNILERFSAQQFPDLHSELNLSSLELGDSALYFCASSVGAGASTDTQYFGPGTRLTVL.

V and J are TRBV11-2 and TRBJ2-5, with a possible D match to TRBD2 (6 bases). In germline, CDR1 is SGHAT, CDR2 FQNNGV. The CDR3 is 15 amino acids. The V and J ends lost 2 bases and 2 bases respectively, with 12 bases between them. CDR3 DNA sequence: TGTGCCAGCAGCTTATCGATCCGGGAGCAAGAGACCCAGTACTTC. Translating it yields CASSLSIREQETQYF. The full variable domain, rest sourced from reference TRBV11-2 and TRBJ2-5, is EAGVAQSPRYKIIEKRQSVAFWCNPISGHATLYWYQQILGQGPKLLIQFQNNGVVDDSQLPKDRFSAERLKGVDSTLKIQPAKLEDSAVYLCASSLSIREQETQYFGPGTRLLVL.

The chain is built from TRBV4-1 and TRBJ1-2, with 8 bases aligning to TRBD1. Per germline, CDR1 MGHRA and CDR2 YSYEKL. This CDR3 has 13 amino acids. With 2 bases clipped from V and 7 bases from J, the junction kept 3 bases outside the gene matches. The CDR3 reads CASSQRTGSGYTF. The DNA for the CDR3 is TGCGCCAGCAGCCAAAGGACAGGGAGTGGCTACACCTTC.

The rearrangement joins TRBV19 to TRBJ2-1; perhaps TRBD1 as D (6 bases). Per germline, CDR1 LNHDA and CDR2 SQIVND (reference sequence). CDR3 length equals 14 residues. V was trimmed by 3 bases and J by 5 bases, leaving 11 bases between them. The chain's CDR3 is CASSIADRDNEQFF. The DNA for the CDR3 is TGTGCCAGTAGTATCGCGGACAGAGACAATGAGCAGTTCTTC.

The V and J genes are TRBV6-1 and TRBJ2-1, with 7 bases identical to TRBD1. The germline CDR1 and CDR2 sequences are MNHNS and SASEGT. CDR3 size: 15 residues. The ends lost 5 bases at V and 4 bases at J; junction bases unmatched: 8. CDR3 DNA sequence: TGTGCCAGCAGTAGCCGACAGGGTTTATACAATGAGCAGTTCTTC. Protein sequence: CASSSRQGLYNEQFF.

The chain employs TRBV5-1 and TRBJ2-7; the match to TRBD1 covers 7 bases. The V gene end was trimmed by 4 bases and the J gene end by 2 bases; junction bases not matched to a gene: 9. This CDR3 has 15 residues. Germline values: CDR1 SGHRS, CDR2 YFSETQ. The CDR3 is CASSPLTGEPYEQYF. Written as DNA, the CDR3 is TGCGCCAGCAGCCCTTTAACAGGGGAACCCTACGAGCAGTACTTC.

The gene calls are TRBV2 and TRBJ2-1, with a possible D match to TRBD1 (5 bases). The germline V gene has CDR1 SNHLY and CDR2 FYNNEI. V gave up 3 bases and J gave up 5 bases, with 11 bases separating them. This CDR3 has 14 residues. The CDR3 is CASSDRGINNEQFF. CDR3 sequence (DNA): TGTGCCAGCAGTGATAGGGGAATAAACAATGAGCAGTTCTTC.

This chain links TRBV14 with TRBJ1-2, with D tentatively TRBD1 (6 bases). Germline CDR1 SGHDN, CDR2 FVKESK. The V and J ends lost 0 bases and 8 bases respectively, with 16 bases between them. There are 15 residues in the CDR3. This chain's CDR3 is CASSQDQYRAYGYTF. Written as DNA, the CDR3 is TGTGCCAGCAGCCAAGACCAGTACAGGGCCTACGGCTACACCTTC.

J is TRBJ2-7 and V is TRBV7-9, with D maybe TRBD1 (6 bases). Germline V lookup: CDR1 SEHNR, CDR2 FQNEAQ (reference sequence). CDR3 length: 15 residues. V lost 2 bases to trimming and J lost 0 bases, with 11 bases between them. CDR3 DNA sequence: TGTGCCAGCAGCTTACCGGGACATCCCTCCTACGAGCAGTACTTC. This gives the protein CASSLPGHPSYEQYF.

The rearrangement links TRBV7-9 to TRBJ2-1, with 11 positions matching TRBD2. V was pared by 5 bases and J by 8 bases, with 8 bases of the junction left unmatched. The CDR3 is 15 residues long. CDR1 and CDR2 from the germline V gene are SEHNR and FQNEAQ (reference sequence). The CDR3 is CASSPKTSGIDEQFF. In nucleotides, the CDR3 is TGTGCCAGCAGCCCTAAGACTAGCGGGATTGATGAGCAGTTCTTC.

This rearrangement joins TRBV19 to TRBJ2-7, with a tentative D call TRBD2 (6 bases). Germline V gene lookup returns CDR1 LNHDA and CDR2 SQIVND (reference sequence). The ends were cut back, 5 bases at V and 2 bases at J, with 16 bases in the middle. The CDR3 sequence is 15 residues long. The CDR3 DNA follows: TGTGCCAGTAGTCCCGCTACAGGAGGGGCCTACGAGCAGTACTTC. Its protein is CASSPATGGAYEQYF.

The chain is built from TRBV5-1 and TRBJ2-1, with D perhaps TRBD1 (6 bases). Germline CDR1 and CDR2: SGHRS and YFSETQ. The ends were cut back, 0 bases at V and 4 bases at J, with 11 bases in the middle. The CDR3 runs to 15 residues. This CDR3 reads CASSLVGDTYNEQFF. The CDR3, as DNA: TGCGCCAGCAGCTTGGTGGGGGACACTTACAATGAGCAGTTCTTC.

The chain is built from TRBV2 and TRBJ2-3; 9 positions match TRBD2. The CDR3 totals 18 residues. Per the germline V gene, CDR1 is SNHLY and CDR2 is FYNNEI. After removal of 4 bases from V and 2 bases from J, the junction contained 13 bases not matched to a gene. The CDR3 protein is CASSVVAGAQKYTDTQYF. Written as DNA, the CDR3 is TGTGCCAGCAGTGTAGTAGCGGGAGCCCAAAAGTACACAGATACGCAGTATTTT.

V usage is TRBV30 and J usage is TRBJ2-3; perhaps TRBD2 as D (6 bases). The CDR3 is 14 amino acids. Trimming removed 2 bases from V and 0 bases from J, with 9 bases in between. The germline V gene has CDR1 GTSNPN and CDR2 SVGIG (reference sequence). The CDR3 nucleotides read TGTGCCTGGAGTCCGGGACTCAGCACAGATACGCAGTATTTT. Encoded protein: CAWSPGLSTDTQYF.

The chain recombines TRBV5-6 with TRBJ2-2, with 8 bases matching TRBD1. With 3 bases clipped from V and 4 bases from J, the junction kept 2 bases outside the gene matches. The CDR3 totals 14 residues. CDR1 is SGHDT, CDR2 YYEEEE, per germline. The CDR3 reads CASSWTGSTGELFF. CDR3 sequence (DNA): TGTGCCAGCAGCTGGACAGGGAGCACCGGGGAGCTGTTTTTT.

This rearrangement joins TRBV27 to TRBJ1-2, with TRBD1 matching over 10 bases. Trimming at V came to 7 bases and at J to 4 bases, leaving 9 bases not matched to a gene. Germline V gene sequence: CDR1 MNHEY, CDR2 SMNVEV (reference sequence). The CDR3 is 15 amino acids. CDR3 protein: CASNPTGTGAYGYTF. The CDR3 nucleotides are TGTGCCAGCAACCCAACCGGGACAGGGGCCTATGGCTACACCTTC.

The V and J genes are TRBV4-1 and TRBJ1-2; D is undetermined. V was shortened by 0 bases and J by 1 base, with 3 bases between the two germline ends. The CDR3 runs to 13 residues. The germline gives CDR1 MGHRA, CDR2 YSYEKL. This CDR3 is CASSQDNNYGYTF. The CDR3 bases are TGCGCCAGCAGCCAAGACAATAACTATGGCTACACCTTC.

The chain carries TRBV6-4 and TRBJ1-2; 9 nucleotides align to TRBD1. CDR3 length equals 18 residues. Unmatched junction bases numbered 16, after V lost 6 bases and J lost 2 bases. Germline CDR1 reads MRHNA; CDR2 reads SNTAGT. The CDR3 here is CASSVFSPHRGRNYGYTF. CDR3 coding DNA: TGTGCCAGCAGCGTCTTTTCACCGCACAGGGGGCGGAACTATGGCTACACCTTC.

The chain uses TRBV9 and TRBJ2-3, with a possible D match to TRBD1 (5 bases). Trimming took off 4 bases at V and 8 bases at J, with 29 bases between the two ends. The CDR3 totals 18 residues. Germline CDR1 is SGDLS and CDR2 is YYNGEE. The CDR3 DNA is TGTGCCAGCAGCCACCCAGGTATCCGACGGGCAGGGCCCGGTACGCAGTATTTT. Residues: CASSHPGIRRAGPGTQYF.

The chain couples TRBV7-9 to TRBJ2-7; tentative D call: TRBD1 (5 bases). The CDR3 spans 15 residues. Between the trimmed V and J ends, which lost 6 bases and 1 base, there was a span of 16 bases. The V gene's germline CDR1 is SEHNR and CDR2 FQNEAQ (reference sequence). Here the CDR3 reads CASRRTGERSYEQYF. DNA of the CDR3: TGTGCCAGCAGACGAACAGGAGAACGATCCTACGAGCAGTACTTC.

The V call is TRBV29-1, the J call TRBJ2-5, with 9 nucleotides matching TRBD1. The junction had 14 bases not matched to a gene; V was cut back by 4 bases and J by 5 bases. Germline CDR1 and CDR2: SQVTM and ANQGSEA. The length of the CDR3 is 16 residues. The CDR3 nucleotides read TGCAGCGTTGGGGGCGGACAGGGGTTTGTAGGGGAGACCCAGTACTTC. Translation gives CSVGGGQGFVGETQYF.

The V gene is TRBV6-1, the J gene TRBJ2-1; 12 bases match TRBD2. The junction had 8 bases not matched to a gene; V was cut back by 6 bases and J by 8 bases. Per germline, CDR1 MNHNS and CDR2 SASEGT. The CDR3 length is 15 residues. CDR3 sequence (DNA): TGTGCCAGCAGCGCAAGACTAGCGGGGGAATATGAGCAGTTCTTC. Protein: CASSARLAGEYEQFF.